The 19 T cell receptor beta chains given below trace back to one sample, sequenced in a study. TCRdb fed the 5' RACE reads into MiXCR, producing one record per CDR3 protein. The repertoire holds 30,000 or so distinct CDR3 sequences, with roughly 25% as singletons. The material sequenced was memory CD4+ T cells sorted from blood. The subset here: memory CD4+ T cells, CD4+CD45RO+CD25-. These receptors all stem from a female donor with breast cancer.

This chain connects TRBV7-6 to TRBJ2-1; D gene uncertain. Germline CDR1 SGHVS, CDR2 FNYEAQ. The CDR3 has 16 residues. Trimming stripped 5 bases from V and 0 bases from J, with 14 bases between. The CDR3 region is CASSLGPVSSYNEQFF. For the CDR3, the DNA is TGTGCCAGCAGCCTCGGACCCGTTAGCTCCTACAATGAGCAGTTCTTC. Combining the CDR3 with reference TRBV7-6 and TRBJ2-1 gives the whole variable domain GAGVSQSPRYKVTKRGQDVALRCDPISGHVSLYWYRQALGQGPEFLTYFNYEAQQDKSGLPNDRFSAERPEGSISTLTIQRTEQRDSAMYRCASSLGPVSSYNEQFFGPGTRLTVL.

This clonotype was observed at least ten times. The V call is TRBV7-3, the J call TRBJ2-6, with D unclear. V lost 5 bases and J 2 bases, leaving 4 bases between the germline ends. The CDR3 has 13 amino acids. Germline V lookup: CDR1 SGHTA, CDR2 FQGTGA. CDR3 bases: TGTGCCAGCAGCCCCCCTGGGGCCAACGTCCTGACTTTC. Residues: CASSPPGANVLTF.

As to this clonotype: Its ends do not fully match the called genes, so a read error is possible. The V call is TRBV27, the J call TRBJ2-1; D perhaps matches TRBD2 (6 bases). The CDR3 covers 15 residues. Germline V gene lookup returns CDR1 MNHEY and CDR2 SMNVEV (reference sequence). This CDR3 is CAGRRGTVAYNEQFF. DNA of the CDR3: TGTGCCGGCAGACGCGGGACGGTGGCCTACAATGAGCAGTTCTTC.

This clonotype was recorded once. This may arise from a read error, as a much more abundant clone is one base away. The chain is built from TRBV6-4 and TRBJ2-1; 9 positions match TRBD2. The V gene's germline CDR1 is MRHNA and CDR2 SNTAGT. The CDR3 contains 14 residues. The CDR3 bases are TGTACCAGCAGTGACTTTCCCTTTAGCGGGGGGCAGTTCTTC. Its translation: CTSSDFPFSGGQFF.

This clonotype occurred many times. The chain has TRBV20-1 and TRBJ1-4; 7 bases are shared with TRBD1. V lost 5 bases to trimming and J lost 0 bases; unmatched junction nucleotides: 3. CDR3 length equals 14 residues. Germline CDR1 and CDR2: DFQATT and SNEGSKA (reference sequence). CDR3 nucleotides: TGCAGTGCTGCAGGGGGAGCAACTAATGAAAAACTGTTTTTT. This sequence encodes CSAAGGATNEKLFF.

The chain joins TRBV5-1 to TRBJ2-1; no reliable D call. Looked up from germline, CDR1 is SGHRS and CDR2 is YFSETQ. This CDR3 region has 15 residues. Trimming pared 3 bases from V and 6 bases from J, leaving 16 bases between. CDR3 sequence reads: CASSWVGSSGNEQFF. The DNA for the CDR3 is TGCGCCAGCAGCTGGGTGGGCAGCTCGGGCAATGAGCAGTTCTTC.

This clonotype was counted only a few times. The CDR3 sequence is CASSLSVGHREQYF. Written as DNA, the CDR3 is TGTGCCAGCAGTTTATCAGTTGGTCACCGCGAGCAGTACTTC. This chain links TRBV28 with TRBJ2-7; D is ambiguous. Germline V gene lookup returns CDR1 MDHEN and CDR2 SYDVKM. The V end was cut by 1 base, the J end by 6 bases, with 13 bases between. The CDR3 is made up of 14 amino acids.

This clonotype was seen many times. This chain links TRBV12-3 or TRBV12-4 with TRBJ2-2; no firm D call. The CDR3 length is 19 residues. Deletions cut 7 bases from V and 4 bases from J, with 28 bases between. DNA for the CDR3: TGTGCCAGCACCGATTACTTCTGGCCCACAGTGTCGGGCACCGGGGAGCTGTTTTTT. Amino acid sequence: CASTDYFWPTVSGTGELFF.

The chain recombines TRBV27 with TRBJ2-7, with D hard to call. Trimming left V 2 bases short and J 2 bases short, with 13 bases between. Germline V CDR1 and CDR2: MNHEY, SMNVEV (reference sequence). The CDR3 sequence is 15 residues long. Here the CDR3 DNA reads TGTGCCAGCAGTTTAATCGCAGGTTACGCCTACGAGCAGTACTTC. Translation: CASSLIAGYAYEQYF.

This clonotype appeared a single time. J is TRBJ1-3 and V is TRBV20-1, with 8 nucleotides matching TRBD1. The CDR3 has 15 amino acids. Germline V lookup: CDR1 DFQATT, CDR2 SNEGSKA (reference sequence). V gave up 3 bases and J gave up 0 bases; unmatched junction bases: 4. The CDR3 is CSARGTGGSGNTIYF. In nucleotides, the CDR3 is TGCAGTGCTAGGGGGACAGGCGGCTCTGGAAACACCATATATTTT.

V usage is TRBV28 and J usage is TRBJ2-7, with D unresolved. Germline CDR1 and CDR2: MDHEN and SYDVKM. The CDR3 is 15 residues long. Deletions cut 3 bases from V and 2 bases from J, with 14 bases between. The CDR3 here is CASSLASLGAYEQYF. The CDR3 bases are TGTGCCAGCAGTTTGGCCTCCCTGGGTGCCTACGAGCAGTACTTC.

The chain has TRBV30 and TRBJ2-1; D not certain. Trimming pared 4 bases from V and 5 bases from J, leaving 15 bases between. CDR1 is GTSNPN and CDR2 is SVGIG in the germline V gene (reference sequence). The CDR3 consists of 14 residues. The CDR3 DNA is TGTGCCTGGACCGTTCCCCCCGTTCACAATGAGCAGTTCTTC. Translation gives CAWTVPPVHNEQFF.

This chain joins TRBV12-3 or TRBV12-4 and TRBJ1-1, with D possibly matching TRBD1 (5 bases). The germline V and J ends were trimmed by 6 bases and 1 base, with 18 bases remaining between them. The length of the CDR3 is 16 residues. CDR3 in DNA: TGTGCCAGCAGCCCAGGGCCCTCGACGGGGAACACTGAAGCTTTCTTT. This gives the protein CASSPGPSTGNTEAFF.

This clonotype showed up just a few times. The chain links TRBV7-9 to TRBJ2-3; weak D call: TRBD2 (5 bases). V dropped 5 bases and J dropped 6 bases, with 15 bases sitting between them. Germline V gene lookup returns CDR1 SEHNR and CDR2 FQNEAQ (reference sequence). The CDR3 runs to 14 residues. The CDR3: CASSPQYSGDTQYF. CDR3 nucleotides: TGTGCCAGCAGCCCACAATACTCGGGGGATACGCAGTATTTT.

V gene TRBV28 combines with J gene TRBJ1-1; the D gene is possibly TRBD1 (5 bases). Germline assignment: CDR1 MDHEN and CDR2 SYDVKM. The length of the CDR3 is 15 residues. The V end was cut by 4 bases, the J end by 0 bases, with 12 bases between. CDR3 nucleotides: TGTGCCAGCAGTTCCCCCCAGGGCATGAACACTGAAGCTTTCTTT. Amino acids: CASSSPQGMNTEAFF.

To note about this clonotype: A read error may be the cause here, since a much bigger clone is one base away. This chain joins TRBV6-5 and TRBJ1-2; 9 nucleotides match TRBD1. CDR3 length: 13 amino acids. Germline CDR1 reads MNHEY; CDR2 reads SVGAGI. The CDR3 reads CASSYTGGYGDTF. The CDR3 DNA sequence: TGTGCCAGCAGCTATACAGGGGGCTATGGCGACACCTTC.

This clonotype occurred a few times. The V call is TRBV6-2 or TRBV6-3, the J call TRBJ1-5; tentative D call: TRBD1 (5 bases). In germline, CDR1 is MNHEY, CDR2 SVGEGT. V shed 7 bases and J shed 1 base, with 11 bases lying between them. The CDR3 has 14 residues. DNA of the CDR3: TGTGCCAGCAACTACGGGGACAGCAATCAGCCCCAGCATTTT. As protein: CASNYGDSNQPQHF.

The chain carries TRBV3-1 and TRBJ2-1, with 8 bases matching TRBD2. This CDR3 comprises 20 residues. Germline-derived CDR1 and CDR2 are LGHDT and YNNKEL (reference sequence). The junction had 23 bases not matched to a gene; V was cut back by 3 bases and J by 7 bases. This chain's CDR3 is CASSHLAGSYGGGPVNEQFF. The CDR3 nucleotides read TGTGCCAGCAGCCATCTCGCAGGGAGCTATGGCGGGGGGCCTGTTAATGAGCAGTTCTTC.

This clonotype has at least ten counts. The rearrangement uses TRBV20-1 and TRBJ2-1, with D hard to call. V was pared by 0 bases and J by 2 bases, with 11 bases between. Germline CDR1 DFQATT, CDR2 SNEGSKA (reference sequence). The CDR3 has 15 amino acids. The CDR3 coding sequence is TGCAGTGCTAGAGAAAAACTGGGTGCCTACAATGAGCAGTTCTTC. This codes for CSAREKLGAYNEQFF.